The clone carrying this T cell receptor beta chain was recorded at least ten times. Its antigen is not identified. This entry belongs to a study of blood T cells in healthy people across ages. General study findings and limits: Older age went with lower TCR beta diversity per million T cells, in a roughly linear way.

Primed by a sample-barcoded 5' primer and a J-beta primer mix, a second PCR proceeded for roughly 7 to 11 cycles. TCRdb redid the calling of the 5' RACE reads with MiXCR, one entry per CDR3 protein. The sample lists around 650,000 distinct CDR3 sequences, approximately 29% occurring once. Drawn from each donor were approximately 9.2 milliliters of peripheral blood. Sample: blood. The TCR comes from a woman older than 75 in good health.

This CDR3 is CASSSSQGGTQYF. The CDR3 region has the DNA TGTGCCAGCAGTTCGTCGCAGGGGGGTACGCAGTATTTT. J is TRBJ2-3 and V is TRBV6-2 or TRBV6-3; maybe TRBD1 (7 bases). The V end lost 4 bases, the J end lost 8 bases, and 13 bases lay between the germline ends. Per the germline V gene, CDR1 is MNHEY and CDR2 is SVGEGT. The CDR3 consists of 13 residues.